The clone carrying this T cell receptor (beta chain) was observed once. The sample originates from a study of blood T cell repertoires in COVID-19. Trimming left V 6 bases short and J 3 bases short, with 12 bases between. Germline V gene lookup returns CDR1 LNHDA and CDR2 SQIVND (reference sequence). The length of the CDR3 is 13 residues. Profiled with immunoSEQ multiplex PCR; TCRdb holds only in-frame clones, not every one. Counted here are around 200,000 clones, roughly 88% occurring once; the ten biggest clones make up more than 2.5%. J is TRBJ2-7 and V is TRBV19; maybe TRBD2 (6 bases). This TCR was recovered from a man between 60 and 75 years old with acute or convalescent COVID-19. The sequenced sample consisted of peripheral blood. Here the CDR3 DNA reads TGTGCCAGTAGGGGTAGCGGAAACTACGAGCAGTACTTC. It is translated as CASRGSGNYEQYF.